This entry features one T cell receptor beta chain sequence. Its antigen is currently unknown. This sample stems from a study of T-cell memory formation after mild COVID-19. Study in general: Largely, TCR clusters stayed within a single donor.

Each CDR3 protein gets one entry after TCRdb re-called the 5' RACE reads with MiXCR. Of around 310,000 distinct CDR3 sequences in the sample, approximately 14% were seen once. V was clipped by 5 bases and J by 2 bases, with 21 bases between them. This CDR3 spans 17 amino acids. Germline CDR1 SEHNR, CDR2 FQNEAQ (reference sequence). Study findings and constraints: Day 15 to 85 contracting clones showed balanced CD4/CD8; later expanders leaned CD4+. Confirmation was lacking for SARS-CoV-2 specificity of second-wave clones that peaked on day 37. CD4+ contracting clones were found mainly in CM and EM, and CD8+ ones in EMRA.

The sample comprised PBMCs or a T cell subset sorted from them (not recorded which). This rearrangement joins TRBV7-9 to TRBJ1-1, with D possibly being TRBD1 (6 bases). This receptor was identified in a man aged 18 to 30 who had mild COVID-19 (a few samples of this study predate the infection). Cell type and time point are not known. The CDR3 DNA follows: TGTGCCAGCAGCCCAACCGAAGGGGGGGGGGTTAACACTGAAGCTTTCTTT. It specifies CASSPTEGGGVNTEAFF.